The 23 T cell receptor beta chains reported below all come from one sample, sequenced in a study of CD8 T cells in Susac syndrome. Reverse transcription of about 0.45 to 1 ug RNA was performed with random hexamers. TCRdb re-called the immunoSEQ multiplex PCR reads through MiXCR, storing one row per CDR3 protein. The sample gives over 100,000 distinct CDR3 sequences, approximately 96% of which show up once; approximately 0.093% is in the top ten. Sequencing used CD4+ T cells from PBMCs. The source of these receptors is a human donor in good health.

This chain uses TRBV12-3 or TRBV12-4 with TRBJ1-1; unclear D gene. The CDR3 runs to 14 residues. The V end was cut by 11 bases, the J end by 0 bases, with 16 bases between. This CDR3 is CASFEGMVNTEAFF. CDR3 nucleotides: TGTGCCTCCTTTGAGGGAATGGTGAACACTGAAGCTTTCTTT.

The chain joins TRBV25-1 to TRBJ1-2, with TRBD1 as a possible D gene (6 bases). The CDR3 contains 13 residues. CDR1 is MGHDK, CDR2 SYGVNS, per germline. V was pared by 8 bases and J by 4 bases, with 14 bases between. This chain's CDR3 is CASAGGAAYGYTF. In nucleotides, the CDR3 is TGTGCCAGCGCCGGGGGGGCGGCCTATGGCTACACCTTC.

This chain links TRBV5-4 with TRBJ2-1, with TRBD1 identical over 9 bases. The CDR3 has 15 residues. Germline assignment: CDR1 SGHNT and CDR2 YYREEE (reference sequence). Trimming cost V 4 bases and J 6 bases; bases outside gene matches: 8. Here the CDR3 reads CASSPRDRVANEQFF. CDR3 DNA: TGTGCCAGCAGCCCCCGGGACAGGGTCGCCAATGAGCAGTTCTTC.

The V call is TRBV11-2, the J call TRBJ2-5; D could derive from TRBD1 or TRBD2 (5 bases each). The CDR3 runs 18 residues. V dropped 2 bases and J dropped 5 bases, with 24 bases sitting between them. Looked up from germline, CDR1 is SGHAT and CDR2 is FQNNGV. CDR3 amino acids: CASSLYRLGREGRETQYF. The DNA for the CDR3 is TGTGCCAGCAGCTTATACCGCCTGGGCCGCGAGGGGCGGGAGACCCAGTACTTC.

This clonotype showed up just once. The junction departs from the called germline gene at one end, perhaps through a read error. This chain connects TRBV12-3 or TRBV12-4 to TRBJ2-3; 12 bases map to TRBD2. CDR3 length: 16 amino acids. The CDR3 sequence is CASSLGLAGSTDTQYF. The CDR3 nucleotides are TGTGCCAGCAGCTTAGGACTAGCGGGGAGCACAGATACGCAGTATTTT.

The chain joins TRBV11-3 to TRBJ2-2; unclear D gene. Germline V gene lookup returns CDR1 SGHNT and CDR2 YENEEA. CDR3 length: 15 residues. Trimming stripped 5 bases from V and 0 bases from J, with 10 bases between. The CDR3 DNA follows: TGTGCCAGCAGCCCACACCAGGCGAACACCGGGGAGCTGTTTTTT. This gives the protein CASSPHQANTGELFF.

The V call is TRBV7-9, the J call TRBJ1-5; no firm D call. CDR3 length equals 15 residues. Looked up from germline, CDR1 is SEHNR and CDR2 is FQNEAQ (reference sequence). V was clipped by 4 bases and J by 1 base, with 11 bases between them. CDR3 loop: CASSSDGRSNQPQHF. The CDR3, as DNA: TGTGCCAGCAGCTCAGACGGACGGAGCAATCAGCCCCAGCATTTT.

The rearrangement uses TRBV9 and TRBJ2-6, with 10 bases identical to TRBD2. Germline CDR1 reads SGDLS; CDR2 reads YYNGEE. Trimming at V came to 3 bases and at J to 0 bases, leaving 18 bases not matched to a gene. CDR3 length equals 22 residues. CDR3 region: CASSATPRPSGGEISGANVLTF. DNA of the CDR3: TGTGCCAGCAGCGCCACCCCCCGCCCTAGCGGGGGTGAGATCTCTGGGGCCAACGTCCTGACTTTC.

The chain is built from TRBV2 and TRBJ2-1; D is perhaps TRBD2 (5 bases). Trimming removed 2 bases from V and 8 bases from J, with 7 bases in between. Germline lookup yields CDR1 SNHLY and CDR2 FYNNEI. The CDR3 consists of 12 residues. The CDR3 is CASSELAYEQFF. In nucleotides, the CDR3 is TGTGCCAGCAGTGAACTAGCCTATGAGCAGTTCTTC.

The rearrangement joins TRBV6-4 to TRBJ2-1; D ambiguous. The germline CDR1 and CDR2 sequences are MRHNA and SNTAGT. The CDR3 covers 14 residues. With 2 bases removed from V and 7 bases from J, the gap between germline ends came to 12 bases. CDR3 bases: TGTGCCAGCAGTGACGTACCCGGGTTGAATGAGCAGTTCTTC. Protein product: CASSDVPGLNEQFF.

The V gene is TRBV15, the J gene TRBJ1-6; D not resolved. V lost 0 bases and J 6 bases, leaving 6 bases between the germline ends. The CDR3 length is 14 residues. Per germline, CDR1 LNHNV and CDR2 YYDKDF (reference sequence). CDR3 region: CATSRDSSNSPLHF. CDR3 sequence (DNA): TGTGCCACCAGCAGAGATTCTTCTAATTCACCCCTCCACTTT.

The chain has TRBV2 and TRBJ2-5; D perhaps matches TRBD1 (6 bases). CDR3 length equals 13 residues. Per the germline V gene, CDR1 is SNHLY and CDR2 is FYNNEI. Deletions cut 8 bases from V and 0 bases from J, with 10 bases between. CDR3 residues: CASQRDNQETQYF. CDR3 nucleotide sequence: TGTGCCAGCCAGAGGGACAACCAAGAGACCCAGTACTTC.

The chain carries TRBV3-1 and TRBJ2-7; 10 bases are a match to TRBD2. V dropped 4 bases and J dropped 5; count of bases not matched to a gene: 5. Germline V gene data show CDR1 as LGHDT and CDR2 as YNNKEL (reference sequence). CDR3 length: 14 amino acids. CDR3: CASSLGTSVHEQYF. The CDR3 DNA sequence: TGTGCCAGCAGCCTCGGGACTAGCGTACACGAGCAGTACTTC.

This sequence joins TRBV5-4 and TRBJ2-5; either TRBD1 or TRBD2 may supply D (5 bases each). This CDR3 has 13 residues. Germline CDR1 SGHNT, CDR2 YYREEE (reference sequence). Deletions cut 0 bases from V and 7 bases from J, with 10 bases between. CDR3 region: CASSLGGEGTQYF. The CDR3 nucleotides are TGTGCCAGCAGCTTGGGAGGGGAAGGGACCCAGTACTTC.

The chain is built from TRBV10-3 and TRBJ2-7, with 7 bases that match TRBD1. CDR1 ENHRY and CDR2 SYGVKD come from the germline V gene. Trimming at V came to 8 bases and at J to 0 bases, leaving 7 bases not matched to a gene. The CDR3 consists of 14 residues. CDR3 in DNA: TGTGCCATCCGGGACAGCTTCAGCTCCTACGAGCAGTACTTC. Its protein is CAIRDSFSSYEQYF.

The chain couples TRBV30 to TRBJ1-2; TRBD1 aligns across 9 bases. Germline-derived CDR1 and CDR2 are GTSNPN and SVGIG (reference sequence). This CDR3 contains 13 residues. Trimming cost V 3 bases and J 6 bases; bases outside gene matches: 5. CDR3 amino acids: CAWRLRDRDGYTF. As DNA, the CDR3 is TGTGCCTGGAGACTCCGGGACAGGGATGGCTACACCTTC. The full variable domain, completed using reference TRBV30 and TRBJ1-2, is SQTIHQWPATLVQPVGSPLSLECTVEGTSNPNLYWYRQAAGRGLQLLFYSVGIGQISSEVPQNLSASRPQDRQFILSSKKLLLSDSGFYLCAWRLRDRDGYTFGSGTRLTVV.

The V gene is TRBV28, the J gene TRBJ1-1, with TRBD1 identical over 8 bases. This CDR3 region has 15 residues. Germline V CDR1 and CDR2: MDHEN, SYDVKM. With 5 bases clipped from V and 5 bases from J, the junction kept 10 bases outside the gene matches. DNA for the CDR3: TGTGCCAGCAGTGTCCACAGGGGGTCAGGGACTGAAGCTTTCTTT. This codes for CASSVHRGSGTEAFF.

V is TRBV12-3 or TRBV12-4 and J is TRBJ2-1; no firm D call. V gave up 6 bases and J gave up 4 bases, with 4 bases separating them. The CDR3 is 11 amino acids. The CDR3 coding sequence is TGTGCCAGCAGCCGATACAATGAGCAGTTCTTC. Translation gives CASSRYNEQFF.

This chain connects TRBV12-3 or TRBV12-4 to TRBJ1-2; 9 nucleotides match TRBD1. The V gene end was trimmed by 5 bases and the J gene end by 5 bases; junction bases not matched to a gene: 3. The CDR3 contains 13 residues. The CDR3 protein is CASSPGTGYGYTF. DNA for the CDR3: TGTGCCAGCAGTCCCGGGACAGGGTATGGCTACACCTTC.

This chain uses TRBV30 with TRBJ2-7; TRBD1 matches 7 bases. V lost 5 bases to trimming and J lost 2 bases; unmatched junction nucleotides: 12. Germline assignment: CDR1 GTSNPN and CDR2 SVGIG (reference sequence). The CDR3 is 15 residues long. CDR3 nucleotides: TGTGCCTGGGTTGGTAGTAGGGACAGTGCCTACGAGCAGTACTTC. Its translation is CAWVGSRDSAYEQYF.

This clonotype has only one observation. CDR3 nucleotides: TGTGCCAGCAGTGAAAACCAGGGGGGACAGCCCCAGCATTTT. It translates to CASSENQGGQPQHF. The V and J genes are TRBV6-1 and TRBJ1-5; 7 bases are shared with TRBD1. The V segment lost 2 bases and the J segment 7 bases; nucleotides outside the gene matches: 5. Germline values: CDR1 MNHNS, CDR2 SASEGT. This CDR3 is 14 amino acids long.

The chain carries TRBV4-1 and TRBJ1-3; D remains ambiguous. Trimming left V 1 base short and J 0 bases short, with 7 bases between. CDR1 is MGHRA and CDR2 is YSYEKL in the germline V gene. The CDR3 runs to 15 residues. This CDR3 is CASSQALNSGNTIYF. CDR3 nucleotide sequence: TGCGCCAGCAGCCAAGCTCTAAACTCTGGAAACACCATATATTTT.

The gene calls are TRBV6-5 and TRBJ1-2, with TRBD1 matching over 8 bases. There are 14 residues in the CDR3. Trimming took 0 bases from V and 8 from J; bases not matched to a gene: 5. Germline CDR1 MNHEY, CDR2 SVGAGI. CDR3 DNA: TGTGCCAGCAGTTACTCGAGACAGGGGCAAGGCTACACCTTC. Translating gives CASSYSRQGQGYTF.